This T cell receptor (beta chain) was captured in a study of OX40 agonist ivuxolimab in advanced cancers. Study-level background: Enrolled patients in dose escalation had cancers that were hepatocellular carcinoma, melanoma, renal cell or head and neck cancer.

This clone was seen just once. Antigen specificity is unknown. Profiling relied on immunoSEQ multiplex PCR, and the TCRdb table lists in-frame clones only, not all of them. The data show under 14,000 clones, 70% to 80% seen once. Study-wide points: Averaged across samples, CD8+ T cells carried more expanded clones than CD4+ did.

Here the sequenced sample was CD4+ or CD8+ T cells sorted from blood, taken in a trial of the OX40 agonist ivuxolimab. This receptor was taken from an adult with an advanced solid tumor such as melanoma, head and neck, liver or kidney cancer.

This CDR3 reads CASSLDNSYEQYF. CDR3 in DNA: TGTGCCAGCAGCTTAGACAACTCCTACGAGCAGTACTTC. The chain recombines TRBV5-6 with TRBJ2-7; D ambiguous. This CDR3 is built from 13 residues. The V gene lost 2 bases and the J gene lost 0 bases, with 6 bases spanning the gap. Germline V gene lookup returns CDR1 SGHDT and CDR2 YYEEEE.